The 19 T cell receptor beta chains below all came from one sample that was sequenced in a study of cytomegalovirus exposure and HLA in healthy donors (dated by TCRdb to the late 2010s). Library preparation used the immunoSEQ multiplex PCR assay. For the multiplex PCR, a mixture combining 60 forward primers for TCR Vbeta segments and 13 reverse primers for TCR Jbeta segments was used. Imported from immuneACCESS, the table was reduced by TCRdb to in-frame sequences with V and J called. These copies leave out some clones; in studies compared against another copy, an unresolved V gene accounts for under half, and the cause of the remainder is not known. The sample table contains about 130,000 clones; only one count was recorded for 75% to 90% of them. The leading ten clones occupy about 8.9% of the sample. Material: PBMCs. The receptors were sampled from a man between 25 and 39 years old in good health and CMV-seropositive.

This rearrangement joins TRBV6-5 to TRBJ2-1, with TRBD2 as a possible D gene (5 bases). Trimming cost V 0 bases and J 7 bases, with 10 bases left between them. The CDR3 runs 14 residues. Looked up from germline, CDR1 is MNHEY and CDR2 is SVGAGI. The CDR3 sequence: CASSYSTGSNEQFF. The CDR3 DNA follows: TGTGCCAGCAGTTACTCCACGGGGTCGAATGAGCAGTTCTTC.

CDR3 sequence (DNA): TGTGCCAGCAGCTTAACTCGGGGGGGGACAGCAACTAATGAAAAACTGTTTTTT. It specifies CASSLTRGGTATNEKLFF. The chain combines TRBV7-9 with TRBJ1-4; 7 nucleotides agree with TRBD1. Trimming removed 2 bases from V and 0 bases from J; junction bases left unmatched: 9. Germline V gene lookup returns CDR1 SEHNR and CDR2 FQNEAQ (reference sequence). This CDR3 has 18 residues.

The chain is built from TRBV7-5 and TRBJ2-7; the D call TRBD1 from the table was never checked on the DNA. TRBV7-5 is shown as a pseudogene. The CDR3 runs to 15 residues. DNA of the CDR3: TGTGTCAGAAGCTTCCAGGGCCCACCGGCTTGCGAGCAGTACTTC. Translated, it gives CVRSFQGPPACEQYF.

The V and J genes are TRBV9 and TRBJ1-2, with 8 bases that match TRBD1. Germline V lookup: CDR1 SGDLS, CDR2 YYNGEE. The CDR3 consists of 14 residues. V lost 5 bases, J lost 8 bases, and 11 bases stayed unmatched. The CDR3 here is CASREDRALLGYTF. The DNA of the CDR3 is TGTGCCAGCAGGGAGGACAGGGCTTTGTTAGGCTACACCTTC. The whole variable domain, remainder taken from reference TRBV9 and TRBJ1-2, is DSGVTQTPKHLITATGQRVTLRCSPRSGDLSVYWYQQSLDQGLQFLIQYYNGEERAKGNILERFSAQQFPDLHSELNLSSLELGDSALYFCASREDRALLGYTFGSGTRLTVV.

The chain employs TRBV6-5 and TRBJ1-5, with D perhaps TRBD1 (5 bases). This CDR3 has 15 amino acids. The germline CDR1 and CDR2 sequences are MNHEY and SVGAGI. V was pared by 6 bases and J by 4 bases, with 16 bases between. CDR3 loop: CASSLGVGGNQPQHF. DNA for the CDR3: TGTGCCAGCAGCCTCGGGGTGGGGGGAAATCAGCCCCAGCATTTT.

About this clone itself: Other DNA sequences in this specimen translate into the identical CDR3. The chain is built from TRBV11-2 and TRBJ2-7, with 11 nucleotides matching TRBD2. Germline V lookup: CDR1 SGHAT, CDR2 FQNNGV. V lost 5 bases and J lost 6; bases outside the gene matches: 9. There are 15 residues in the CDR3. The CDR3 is CASSISLAGGGEQYF. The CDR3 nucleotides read TGTGCCAGCAGCATCTCCCTAGCGGGGGGTGGCGAGCAGTACTTC.

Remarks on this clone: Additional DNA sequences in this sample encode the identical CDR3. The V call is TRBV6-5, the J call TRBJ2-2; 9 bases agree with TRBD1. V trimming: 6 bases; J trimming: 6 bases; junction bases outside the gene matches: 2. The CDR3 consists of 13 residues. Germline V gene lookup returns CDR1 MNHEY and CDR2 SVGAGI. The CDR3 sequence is CASSRQGAGELFF. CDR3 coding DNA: TGTGCCAGCAGCCGACAGGGGGCCGGGGAGCTGTTTTTT.

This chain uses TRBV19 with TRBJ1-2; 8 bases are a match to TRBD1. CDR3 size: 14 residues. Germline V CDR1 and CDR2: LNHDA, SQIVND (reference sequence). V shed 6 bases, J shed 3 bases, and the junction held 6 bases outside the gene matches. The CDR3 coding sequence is TGTGCCAGTAGAGAACAGGGGGGTGACTATGGCTACACCTTC. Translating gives CASREQGGDYGYTF.

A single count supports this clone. CDR3 sequence: CASSQVGQGTDTQYF. CDR3 in DNA: TGCGCCAGCAGCCAAGTCGGACAGGGGACAGATACGCAGTATTTT. This chain connects TRBV4-1 to TRBJ2-3; TRBD1 matches at 9 bases. There are 15 residues in the CDR3. CDR1 and CDR2 from the germline V gene are MGHRA and YSYEKL. After removal of 1 base from V and 3 bases from J, the junction contained 2 bases not matched to a gene.

The CDR3 coding sequence is TGTGCCAGCAGTGCGATCAGGGGTACCAATTCACCCCTCCACTTT. Translating it yields CASSAIRGTNSPLHF. The J gene is TRBJ1-6, the V gene TRBV2, with TRBD1 as a possible D gene (6 bases). Trimming removed 4 bases at V and 7 bases at J, with 14 bases between. The germline V gene has CDR1 SNHLY and CDR2 FYNNEI. The CDR3 is 15 amino acids.

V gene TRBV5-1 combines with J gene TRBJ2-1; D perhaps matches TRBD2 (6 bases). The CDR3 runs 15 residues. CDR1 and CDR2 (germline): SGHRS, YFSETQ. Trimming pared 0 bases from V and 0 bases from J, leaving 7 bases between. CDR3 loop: CASSLVSGSYNEQFF. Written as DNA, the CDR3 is TGCGCCAGCAGCTTGGTTAGCGGCTCCTACAATGAGCAGTTCTTC.

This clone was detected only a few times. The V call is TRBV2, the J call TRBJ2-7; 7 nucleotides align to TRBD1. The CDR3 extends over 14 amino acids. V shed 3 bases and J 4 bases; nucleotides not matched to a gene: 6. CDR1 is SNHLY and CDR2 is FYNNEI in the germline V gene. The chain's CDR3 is CASSERQGVYEQYF. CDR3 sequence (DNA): TGTGCCAGCAGTGAGAGGCAGGGGGTGTACGAGCAGTACTTC.

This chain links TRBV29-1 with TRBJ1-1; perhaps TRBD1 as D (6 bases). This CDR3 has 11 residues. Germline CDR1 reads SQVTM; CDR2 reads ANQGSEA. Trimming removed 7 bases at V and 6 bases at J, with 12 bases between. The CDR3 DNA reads TGCAGCGCCGGGAGGGGGTCTGAAGCTTTCTTT. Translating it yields CSAGRGSEAFF.

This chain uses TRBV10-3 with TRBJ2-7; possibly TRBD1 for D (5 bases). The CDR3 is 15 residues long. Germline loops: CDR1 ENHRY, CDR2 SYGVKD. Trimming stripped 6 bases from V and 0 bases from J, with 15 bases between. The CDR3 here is CAIRLDSFSSYEQYF. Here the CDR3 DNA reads TGTGCCATCAGACTCGACAGTTTTAGCTCCTACGAGCAGTACTTC.

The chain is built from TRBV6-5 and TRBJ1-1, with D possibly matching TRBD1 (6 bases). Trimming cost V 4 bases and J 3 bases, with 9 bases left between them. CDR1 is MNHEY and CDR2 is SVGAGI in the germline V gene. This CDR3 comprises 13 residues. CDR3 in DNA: TGTGCCAGCAGTTTGACAGGCCACACTGAAGCTTTCTTT. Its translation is CASSLTGHTEAFF.

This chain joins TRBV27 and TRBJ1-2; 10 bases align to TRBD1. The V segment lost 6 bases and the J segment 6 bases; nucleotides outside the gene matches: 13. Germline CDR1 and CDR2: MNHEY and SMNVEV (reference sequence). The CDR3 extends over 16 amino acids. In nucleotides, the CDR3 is TGTGCCAGCAGCCTCCTAGACAGGGGGCGCAGGAATGGCTACACCTTC. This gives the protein CASSLLDRGRRNGYTF.

In nucleotides, the CDR3 is TGTGCCAGCAGCTTGGGAGGAGCAGGAGGCATAGAGTACTTC. This gives the protein CASSLGGAGGIEYF. The chain combines TRBV13 with TRBJ2-4, with D tentatively TRBD2 (6 bases). The CDR3 covers 14 residues. Trimming shortened V by 3 bases and J by 14 bases, and 20 bases separated the two germline ends. CDR1 PRHDT and CDR2 FYEKMQ come from the germline V gene (reference sequence). The full variable domain, rest sourced from reference TRBV13 and TRBJ2-4, is AAGVIQSPRHLIKEKRETATLKCYPIPRHDTVYWYQQGPGQDPQFLISFYEKMQSDKGSIPDRFSAQQFSDYHSELNMSSLELGDSALYFCASSLGGAGGIEYFGAGTRLSVL.

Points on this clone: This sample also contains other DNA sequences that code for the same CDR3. The CDR3 loop is CASSPPGQGMSNQPQHF. The DNA of the CDR3 is TGTGCCAGCAGCCCACCGGGGCAGGGGATGAGCAATCAGCCCCAGCATTTT. The chain couples TRBV9 to TRBJ1-5, with a possible D match to TRBD1 (6 bases). Trimming removed 4 bases at V and 1 base at J, with 18 bases between. CDR1 is SGDLS and CDR2 is YYNGEE in the germline V gene. This CDR3 spans 17 amino acids. Variable domain in full (rest from reference TRBV9 and TRBJ1-5): DSGVTQTPKHLITATGQRVTLRCSPRSGDLSVYWYQQSLDQGLQFLIQYYNGEERAKGNILERFSAQQFPDLHSELNLSSLELGDSALYFCASSPPGQGMSNQPQHFGDGTRLSIL.

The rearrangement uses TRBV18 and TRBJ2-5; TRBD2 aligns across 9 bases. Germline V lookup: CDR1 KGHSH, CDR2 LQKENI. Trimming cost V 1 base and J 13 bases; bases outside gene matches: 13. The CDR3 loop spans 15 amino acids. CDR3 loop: CASSPQDSGGTPGYF. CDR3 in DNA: TGTGCCAGCTCACCACAGGATAGCGGGGGCACCCCTGGGTACTTC.